The subject of this entry is one T cell receptor (beta chain). The record originates from a study of blood T cell repertoires in COVID-19. Germline V gene sequence: CDR1 MDHEN, CDR2 SYDVKM. V lost 4 bases and J lost 3, with 9 bases in between. This CDR3 comprises 14 residues. The repertoire was sequenced with immunoSEQ multiplex PCR; TCRdb's copy has only in-frame clones and lacks some. The sample holds approximately 210,000 clones, about 87% seen once. The TCR originated in a man aged 65 to 85 with acute or convalescent COVID-19. Sequencing was carried out using peripheral blood. The chain joins TRBV28 to TRBJ2-2, with D maybe TRBD1 (6 bases). The CDR3 bases are TGTGCCAGCAGTTCCGGGACACACACCGGGGAGCTGTTTTTT. The encoded protein is CASSSGTHTGELFF.